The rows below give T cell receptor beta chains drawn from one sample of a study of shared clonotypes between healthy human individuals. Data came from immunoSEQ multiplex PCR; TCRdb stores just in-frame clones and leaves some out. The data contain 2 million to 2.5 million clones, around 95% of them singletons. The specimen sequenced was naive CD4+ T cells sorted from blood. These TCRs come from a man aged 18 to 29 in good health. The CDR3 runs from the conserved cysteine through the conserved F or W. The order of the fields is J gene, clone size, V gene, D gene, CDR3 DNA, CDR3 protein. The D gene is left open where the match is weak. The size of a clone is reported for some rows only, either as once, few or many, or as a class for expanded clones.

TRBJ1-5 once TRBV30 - TGTGCCTGGAGTGCTCTGATGGATCAGCCCCAGCATTTT CAWSALMDQPQHF
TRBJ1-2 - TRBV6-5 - TGTGCCAGCAGCCGACGGAACTATGGCTACACCTTC CASSRRNYGYTF
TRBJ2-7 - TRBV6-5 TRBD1 TGTGCCAGCAGGAACAGGGGGACCGACGAGCAGTACTTC CASRNRGTDEQYF
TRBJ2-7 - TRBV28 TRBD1 TGTGCCAGCAGTTCCAGGGGGCCCTGGTACGAGCAGTACTTC CASSSRGPWYEQYF
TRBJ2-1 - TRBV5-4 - TGTGCCAGCAGCCCGCCGGGCGGGGCCACCTACAATGAGCAGTTCTTC CASSPPGGATYNEQFF
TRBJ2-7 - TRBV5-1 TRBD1 TGCGCCAGCAGCTTGGTGACAGGGTTCAACGAGCAGTACTTC CASSLVTGFNEQYF
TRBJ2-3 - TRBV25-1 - TGTGCCAGCAGTGAATGGGGTTATGGCGGGAAAACAGATACGCAGTATTTT CASSEWGYGGKTDTQYF
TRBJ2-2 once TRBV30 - TGTGCATGGAGGACCGACGGGGAGCTGTTTTTT CAWRTDGELFF
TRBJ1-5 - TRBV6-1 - TGTGCCAGCACGGGGTTCAATCAGCCCCAGCATTTT CASTGFNQPQHF
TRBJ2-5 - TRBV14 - TGTGCCAGCAGCGGACTCTGGGTCGACCAAGAGACCCAGTACTTC CASSGLWVDQETQYF
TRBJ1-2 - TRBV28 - TGTGCCAGCAGCTCCGGGCCTTTGGGGGGCTACACCTTC CASSSGPLGGYTF
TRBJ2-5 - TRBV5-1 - TGCGCCAGCAGCTTGGGGGCAAATCAAGAGACCCAGTACTTC CASSLGANQETQYF
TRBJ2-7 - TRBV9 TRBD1 TGTGCCAGCAGCCCAAGAACAGGGGGAATATACGAGCAGTACTTC CASSPRTGGIYEQYF
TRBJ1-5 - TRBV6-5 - TGTGCCAGCAGCCGTGGACAGCCAAGCAATCAGCCCCAGCATTTT CASSRGQPSNQPQHF
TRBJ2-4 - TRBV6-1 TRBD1 TGTGCCAGCAGTGCGACAGGGTTTAACATTCAGTACTTC CASSATGFNIQYF
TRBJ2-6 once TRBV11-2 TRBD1 TGTGCCAGCAGCTTTACAGGGGGAAAATGGGCCAACGTCCTGACTTTC CASSFTGGKWANVLTF
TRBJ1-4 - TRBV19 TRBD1 TGTGCCACCGTAGGACAGGCGGGGGAAAAACTGTTTTTT CATVGQAGEKLFF
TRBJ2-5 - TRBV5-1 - TGCGCCAGCAGCTTGCCCCAGGGAATTGGGGAGACCCAGTACTTC CASSLPQGIGETQYF
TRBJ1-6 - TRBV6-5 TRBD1 TGTGCCAGCAGTCCGGGACAGCAAAGTTCACCCCTCCACTTT CASSPGQQSSPLHF
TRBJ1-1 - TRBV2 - TGTGCCAGCAGCCTCGGTCACACTAGGACTGAAGCTTTCTTT CASSLGHTRTEAFF
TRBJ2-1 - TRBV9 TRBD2 TGTGCCAGCAGCGTATTCCTAGCGGGAGTCAATGAGCAGTTCTTC CASSVFLAGVNEQFF
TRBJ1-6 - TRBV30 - TGTGCCTGGAGTGCGGGATCCTATAATTCACCCCTCCACTTT CAWSAGSYNSPLHF
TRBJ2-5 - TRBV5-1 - TGCGCCAGCAGCTTGGTAGGTCCGCGGGAGACCCAGTACTTC CASSLVGPRETQYF
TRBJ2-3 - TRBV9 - TGTGCCAGCAGCGTACAAGGGTTGGTAGATACGCAGTATTTT CASSVQGLVDTQYF
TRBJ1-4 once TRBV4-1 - TGCGCCAGCAGCCAAGAAGGCAGGATTAATGAAAAACTGTTTTTT CASSQEGRINEKLFF
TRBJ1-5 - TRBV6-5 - TGTGCCAGCAGAGAGGACATCGCAAGCAATCAGCCCCAGCATTTT CASREDIASNQPQHF
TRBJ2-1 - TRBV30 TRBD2 TGTGCCTGGAGCCTTCTAGCGGGAGAGTACAATGAGCAGTTCTTC CAWSLLAGEYNEQFF
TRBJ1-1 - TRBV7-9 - TGTGCCAGCAGCTTAGGGTGGGGAGTAGCTTTCTTT CASSLGWGVAFF